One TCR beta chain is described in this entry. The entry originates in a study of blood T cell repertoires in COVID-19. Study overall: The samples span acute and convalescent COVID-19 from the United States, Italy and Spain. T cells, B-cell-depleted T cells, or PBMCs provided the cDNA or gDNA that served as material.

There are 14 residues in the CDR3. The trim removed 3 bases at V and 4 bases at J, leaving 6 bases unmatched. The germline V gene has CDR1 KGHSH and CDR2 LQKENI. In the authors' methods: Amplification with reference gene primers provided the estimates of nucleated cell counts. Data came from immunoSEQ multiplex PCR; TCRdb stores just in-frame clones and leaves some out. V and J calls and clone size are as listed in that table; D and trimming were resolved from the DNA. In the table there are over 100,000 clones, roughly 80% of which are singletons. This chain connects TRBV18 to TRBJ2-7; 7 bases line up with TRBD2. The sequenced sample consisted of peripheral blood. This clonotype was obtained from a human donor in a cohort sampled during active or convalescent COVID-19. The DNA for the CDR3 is TGTGCCAGCTCACCGCTTGCGGGGGAGTACGAGCAGTACTTC. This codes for CASSPLAGEYEQYF.